The 8 T cell receptor beta chains presented below share a single source sample, sequenced in a study of response to subunit inactivated influenza vaccine. MiXCR was run by TCRdb on the RT-PCR reads, yielding one entry per CDR3 protein. Among 550,000 to 800,000 distinct CDR3 sequences listed, more than 15% were seen once. Sequenced material: PBMCs from blood, taken 11 to 12 days after vaccination. The receptors derive from a man aged 50 or older who received an inactivated influenza vaccine.

The chain links TRBV5-1 to TRBJ2-7; D remains unclear. The CDR3 contains 14 residues. Germline CDR1 and CDR2: SGHRS and YFSETQ. Trimming stripped 2 bases from V and 0 bases from J, with 9 bases between. CDR3 DNA: TGCGCCAGCAGCTTTACCGTTGCCTCCTACGAGCAGTACTTC. Its protein product is CASSFTVASYEQYF.

This clonotype was seen only a few times. V and J are TRBV7-2 and TRBJ2-7, with TRBD2 matching over 7 bases. Unmatched junction bases numbered 10, after V lost 1 base and J lost 7 bases. CDR1 is SGHTA and CDR2 is FQGNSA in the germline V gene. CDR3 length equals 15 residues. This CDR3 is CASSLVRLASGEQYF. The CDR3 DNA sequence: TGTGCCAGCAGCTTAGTACGACTAGCTTCGGGAGAGCAGTACTTC. The whole variable domain, filled in from reference TRBV7-2 and TRBJ2-7, reads GAGVSQSPSNKVTEKGKDVELRCDPISGHTALYWYRQSLGQGLEFLIYFQGNSAPDKSGLPSDRFSAERTGGSVSTLTIQRTQQEDSAVYLCASSLVRLASGEQYFGPGTRLTVT.

The genes are TRBV20-1 and TRBJ2-2; 11 positions match TRBD2. Germline V lookup: CDR1 DFQATT, CDR2 SNEGSKA (reference sequence). V trimming: 3 bases; J trimming: 6 bases; junction bases outside the gene matches: 6. The CDR3 runs to 15 residues. CDR3 sequence: CSARGSGRASGELFF. The CDR3 DNA sequence: TGCAGTGCTAGGGGTAGCGGGAGGGCCTCCGGGGAGCTGTTTTTT.

The chain uses TRBV20-1 and TRBJ2-5; D may correspond to TRBD1 or TRBD2 (5 bases each). This CDR3 comprises 14 residues. CDR1 is DFQATT, CDR2 SNEGSKA, per germline (reference sequence). V was clipped by 1 base and J by 4 bases, with 13 bases between them. This CDR3 reads CSARGWGSVETQYF. Written as DNA, the CDR3 is TGCAGTGCTAGAGGATGGGGGTCCGTAGAGACCCAGTACTTC.

The table lists this clonotype with a few counts. The chain combines TRBV20-1 with TRBJ1-1, with D maybe TRBD1 (5 bases). There are 16 residues in the CDR3. Germline V CDR1 and CDR2: DFQATT, SNEGSKA (reference sequence). The V gene lost 0 bases and the J gene lost 5 bases, with 19 bases spanning the gap. CDR3 bases: TGCAGTGCTAGAGACTCGGGACCCCAGGTGGGGACTGAAGCTTTCTTT. Translation: CSARDSGPQVGTEAFF.

This clonotype was detected only a few times. The chain carries TRBV6-5 and TRBJ1-2; D remains ambiguous. V lost 6 bases to trimming and J lost 5 bases, with 7 bases between them. Per the germline V gene, CDR1 is MNHEY and CDR2 is SVGAGI. The CDR3 runs 11 residues. CDR3 in amino acids: CASRQGYGYTF. CDR3 in DNA: TGTGCCAGCAGACAAGGGTATGGCTACACCTTC.

This clonotype was counted only a few times. The rearrangement joins TRBV10-3 to TRBJ2-3; D is perhaps TRBD1 (6 bases). Trimming stripped 7 bases from V and 0 bases from J, with 11 bases between. This CDR3 is built from 14 residues. Germline assignment: CDR1 ENHRY and CDR2 SYGVKD. The CDR3 loop reads CAITPGASTDTQYF. The CDR3 DNA reads as TGTGCCATCACCCCAGGGGCTAGCACAGATACGCAGTATTTT.

This clonotype was seen only a few times. The genes are TRBV2 and TRBJ1-4; no firm D call. This CDR3 contains 12 residues. V lost 1 base to trimming and J lost 11 bases, with 8 bases between them. CDR1 is SNHLY, CDR2 FYNNEI, per germline. The CDR3, as DNA: TGTGCCAGCAGTGAAGGACGCGGCAAACTGTTTTTT. It is translated as CASSEGRGKLFF.